This TCR beta chain was profiled in a study of cytomegalovirus exposure and HLA in healthy donors. 60 Vbeta and 13 Jbeta primers were used in PCR. Here immunoSEQ multiplex PCR was the method, and the copy in TCRdb shows in-frame clones only, minus some. The table lists approximately 200,000 clones, more than 75% of them singletons. V was pared by 1 base and J by 5 bases, with 4 bases of the junction left unmatched. The CDR3 runs to 14 residues. Germline V CDR1 and CDR2: MGHRA, YSYEKL. The rearrangement uses TRBV4-1 and TRBJ2-5, with TRBD2 matching over 7 bases. Sequenced: PBMCs. This clonotype was sampled from a human donor in good health. This CDR3 reads CASSQASGTETQYF. The CDR3 bases are TGCGCCAGCAGCCAAGCCAGCGGGACCGAGACCCAGTACTTC.